This TCR beta chain comes out of a study of beta chain features in type 1 diabetes. Overall study findings and caveats: An over-representation of cells with high TCR expression could result from cDNA sequencing.

Expressed TCRB transcripts were sequenced because the isolated RNA had all been reverse transcribed beforehand. TCRdb's table, derived via immunoSEQ multiplex PCR, lists solely in-frame clones and lacks some. The sample lists some 44,000 clones; 51% were seen once. V dropped 5 bases and J dropped 3; count of bases not matched to a gene: 5. The CDR3 extends over 16 amino acids. CDR1 is MNHEY, CDR2 SMNVEV, per germline (reference sequence). This clone was counted between two and nine times. The antigen is undetermined. The V gene is TRBV27, the J gene TRBJ2-7, with 15 bases fitting TRBD2. The sequence came from a woman younger than 30 in good health. Specimen: Tregs from blood. CDR3 in DNA: TGTGCCAGCAGTGGACTAGCGGGAGGGCCTGACTACGAGCAGTACTTC. It yields the protein CASSGLAGGPDYEQYF.